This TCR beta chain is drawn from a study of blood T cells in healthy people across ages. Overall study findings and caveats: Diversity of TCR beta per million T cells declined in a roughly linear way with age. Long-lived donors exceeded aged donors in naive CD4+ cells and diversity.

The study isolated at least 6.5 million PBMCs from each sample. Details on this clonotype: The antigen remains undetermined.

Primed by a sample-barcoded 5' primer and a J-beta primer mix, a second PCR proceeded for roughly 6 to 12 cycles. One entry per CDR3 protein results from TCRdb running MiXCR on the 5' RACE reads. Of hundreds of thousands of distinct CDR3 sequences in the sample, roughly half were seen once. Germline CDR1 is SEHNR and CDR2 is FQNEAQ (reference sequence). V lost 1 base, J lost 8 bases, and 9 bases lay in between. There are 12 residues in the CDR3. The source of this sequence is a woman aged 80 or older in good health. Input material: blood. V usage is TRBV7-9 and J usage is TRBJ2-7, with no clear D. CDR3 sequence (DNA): TGTGCCAGCAGCTTAGACGGAGCGAAGCAGTACTTC. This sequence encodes CASSLDGAKQYF.